The entry that follows covers one T cell receptor beta chain sequence. These data belong to a study of blood T cell repertoires in COVID-19. About the study: Samples representing acute and convalescent COVID-19 were sourced from the United States, Italy and Spain. PBMCs, B-cell-depleted T cells, or T cells provided the cDNA or gDNA that made up the material.

In germline, CDR1 is MNHNS, CDR2 SASEGT. The CDR3 length is 15 residues. V was trimmed by 2 bases and J by 6 bases, leaving 17 bases between them. Study processing details: Nucleated cell counts were estimated from reference gene primer amplification. TCRdb's table, derived via immunoSEQ multiplex PCR, lists solely in-frame clones and lacks some. The DNA was the basis for D and trimming; V, J and clone size are from that table. Here the sample spans 110,000 to 150,000 clones, approximately 73% being singletons. This chain connects TRBV6-1 to TRBJ2-7; a possible D gene is TRBD1 (7 bases). The source of this sequence is a man aged 55 to 70 with acute or convalescent COVID-19. Material for sequencing was peripheral blood. The CDR3 is CASSERRGPPREQYF. The CDR3 DNA reads TGTGCCAGCAGTGAAAGGAGGGGGCCCCCCCGCGAGCAGTACTTC.